Below, 10 T cell receptor beta chains from the same sample are listed, as sequenced in a study of CD8+CD57+ T cells in acquired aplastic anemia. Flow cytometry had shown expanded CD8+CD57+ cells in the patients chosen for sequencing. Investigators profiled TCR beta VDJ and CDR3 from genomic DNA template. TCRdb reprocessed the reads via MiXCR and lists one record per CDR3 protein. This table has approximately 200,000 distinct CDR3 sequences, roughly 53% appearing once. The material sequenced was sorted CD4+, CD8+, or CD8+CD57+ T cells (not recorded which) from PBMCs. The receptors shown here come from a human donor with aplastic anemia.

The rearrangement joins TRBV9 to TRBJ2-7; 14 bases are a match to TRBD2. Trimming took 4 bases from V and 2 from J; bases not matched to a gene: 17. The CDR3 has 20 residues. Per germline, CDR1 SGDLS and CDR2 YYNGEE. The CDR3 sequence: CASSQGPWTSGGYGAYEQYF. Written as DNA, the CDR3 is TGTGCCAGCAGCCAGGGACCGTGGACTAGCGGGGGGTACGGGGCCTACGAGCAGTACTTC. The variable domain in full, completed from reference TRBV9 and TRBJ2-7, reads DSGVTQTPKHLITATGQRVTLRCSPRSGDLSVYWYQQSLDQGLQFLIQYYNGEERAKGNILERFSAQQFPDLHSELNLSSLELGDSALYFCASSQGPWTSGGYGAYEQYFGPGTRLTVT.

This clonotype was observed at least ten times. The chain couples TRBV5-1 to TRBJ1-1; D ambiguous. The V gene lost 2 bases and the J gene lost 2 bases, with 10 bases spanning the gap. Germline V gene sequence: CDR1 SGHRS, CDR2 YFSETQ. The CDR3 has 14 residues. As DNA, the CDR3 is TGCGCCAGCAGCTTCCAGAGCAGAAACACTGAAGCTTTCTTT. This codes for CASSFQSRNTEAFF.

As for this clonotype: This may be a read error, as it is one base from a much larger clone. This chain joins TRBV6-1 and TRBJ1-5; perhaps TRBD1 as D (6 bases). Per germline, CDR1 MNHNS and CDR2 SASEGT. There are 12 residues in the CDR3. CDR3 amino acids: CASTPGAQPQRF. CDR3 in DNA: TGTGCCAGCACTCCGGGGGCTCAGCCCCAGCGTTTT.

This clonotype appeared once. The J gene is TRBJ1-6, the V gene TRBV19; TRBD1 is a possible D gene (5 bases). CDR1 is LNHDA and CDR2 is SQIVND in the germline V gene (reference sequence). V lost 4 bases, J lost 0 bases, and 13 bases lay in between. The CDR3 has 17 amino acids. CDR3 coding DNA: TGTGCCAGTAGTACGGGGACGTCGAGCTCCTATAATTCACCCCTCCACTTT. Translated: CASSTGTSSSYNSPLHF.

The chain couples TRBV20-1 to TRBJ1-2; D unresolved. From germline, CDR1 is DFQATT and CDR2 SNEGSKA (reference sequence). The CDR3 runs to 14 residues. Trimming left V 6 bases short and J 0 bases short, with 14 bases between. The CDR3, as DNA: TGCAGTGCCACAGACATTAGGTCTAACTATGGCTACACCTTC. Its protein is CSATDIRSNYGYTF.

This rearrangement joins TRBV4-3 to TRBJ1-1, with 7 bases aligning to TRBD1. The germline V gene has CDR1 LGHNA and CDR2 YSLEER. The length of the CDR3 is 15 residues. The trim removed 0 bases at V and 5 bases at J, leaving 6 bases unmatched. CDR3 sequence: CASSQDTGVRTEAFF. CDR3 nucleotide sequence: TGCGCCAGCAGCCAAGACACAGGGGTACGGACTGAAGCTTTCTTT.

For this clonotype: Since a much larger clone is just one base distant, this may be a read error. The rearrangement links TRBV4-2 to TRBJ2-2; D unresolved. V lost 0 bases and J lost 2, with 10 bases in between. Germline loops: CDR1 LGHNA, CDR2 YNFKEQ. The CDR3 sequence is 16 residues long. The DNA for the CDR3 is TGTGCCAGCAGCCAAGATGGTTCGCTAAACACCGGGGAGCTGTTTTTT. It yields the protein CASSQDGSLNTGELFF.

The chain is built from TRBV20-1 and TRBJ2-1; 8 nucleotides match TRBD2. From germline, CDR1 is DFQATT and CDR2 SNEGSKA (reference sequence). CDR3 size: 14 residues. V dropped 0 bases and J dropped 4; count of bases not matched to a gene: 2. The CDR3 sequence is CSARDGGGYNEQFF. The DNA of the CDR3 is TGCAGTGCTAGAGACGGCGGGGGGTACAATGAGCAGTTCTTC.

The genes are TRBV15 and TRBJ1-1; D unresolved. Trimming stripped 0 bases from V and 5 bases from J, with 10 bases between. Germline V gene lookup returns CDR1 LNHNV and CDR2 YYDKDF (reference sequence). The CDR3 runs to 14 residues. DNA of the CDR3: TGTGCCACCAGCAGAGATTTGGAGGATACTGAAGCTTTCTTT. It encodes CATSRDLEDTEAFF.

This clonotype was counted ten times or more. V gene TRBV5-8 combines with J gene TRBJ2-5; possible D gene TRBD2, 6 bases. The CDR3 runs to 13 residues. V shed 2 bases and J shed 3 bases, with 8 bases lying between them. The germline V gene encodes CDR1 SGHTS and CDR2 YDEGEE. The CDR3 region has the DNA TGTGCCAGCAGCTTCGGGGGTGAAGAGACCCAGTACTTC. Its protein product is CASSFGGEETQYF.